A selection of T cell receptor beta chains follows, all from one sample in a study of beta chain features in type 1 diabetes. Sequencing was performed with immunoSEQ multiplex PCR; in TCRdb, only in-frame clones are kept and a portion is missing. There are a few hundred thousand clones in the sample; 9.5% to 11% occur only once, and 0.015% lies in the top ten. Material: naive CD4+ T cells from blood. The receptors were gathered from a woman aged 25-40 years in good health. CDR3s include the opening cysteine and the closing phenylalanine or tryptophan. The order of the fields is CDR3 protein, D gene, CDR3 length, J gene, V gene. D genes are given only for firm matches.

cdr3_aa: CASSGGLAGATDTQYF; d_call: TRBD2; cdr3_length: 16; j_call: TRBJ2-3; v_call: TRBV9
cdr3_aa: CASSLEAGTDTQYF; d_call: TRBD2; cdr3_length: 14; j_call: TRBJ2-3; v_call: TRBV5-4
cdr3_aa: CASSEARGYTF; d_call: -; cdr3_length: 11; j_call: TRBJ1-2; v_call: TRBV6-1
cdr3_aa: CASSLSGRALFF; d_call: -; cdr3_length: 12; j_call: TRBJ2-2; v_call: TRBV7-2
cdr3_aa: CSVERTAETQYF; d_call: -; cdr3_length: 12; j_call: TRBJ2-5; v_call: TRBV29-1
cdr3_aa: CASSEASGIRETQYF; d_call: TRBD2; cdr3_length: 15; j_call: TRBJ2-5; v_call: TRBV2
cdr3_aa: CASSQVDSPDTQYF; d_call: -; cdr3_length: 14; j_call: TRBJ2-3; v_call: TRBV4-1
cdr3_aa: CAWSAGQFMYEQYF; d_call: TRBD1; cdr3_length: 14; j_call: TRBJ2-7; v_call: TRBV30
cdr3_aa: CASSVGASETQETQYF; d_call: -; cdr3_length: 16; j_call: TRBJ2-5; v_call: TRBV9
cdr3_aa: CASSPGGLAGDETQYF; d_call: TRBD2; cdr3_length: 16; j_call: TRBJ2-5; v_call: TRBV7-8
cdr3_aa: CASSMGSGSVGYEQYF; d_call: TRBD2; cdr3_length: 16; j_call: TRBJ2-7; v_call: TRBV19
cdr3_aa: CASSLGWAAKNIQYF; d_call: -; cdr3_length: 15; j_call: TRBJ2-4; v_call: TRBV5-4
cdr3_aa: CASSRQGGGNQPQHF; d_call: TRBD1; cdr3_length: 15; j_call: TRBJ1-5; v_call: TRBV6-5
cdr3_aa: CASSRTGGSSSYEQYF; d_call: TRBD1; cdr3_length: 16; j_call: TRBJ2-7; v_call: TRBV28
cdr3_aa: CASSSSEGGSYGYTF; d_call: -; cdr3_length: 15; j_call: TRBJ1-2; v_call: TRBV18
cdr3_aa: CASSLRTGDQPQHF; d_call: TRBD1; cdr3_length: 14; j_call: TRBJ1-5; v_call: TRBV18
cdr3_aa: CASSLGLAGTETQYF; d_call: TRBD2; cdr3_length: 15; j_call: TRBJ2-5; v_call: TRBV7-7
cdr3_aa: CASSPGQPSYNEQFF; d_call: -; cdr3_length: 15; j_call: TRBJ2-1; v_call: TRBV18
cdr3_aa: CASSPRASRGQETQYF; d_call: -; cdr3_length: 16; j_call: TRBJ2-5; v_call: TRBV5-1
cdr3_aa: CSVGQATNYGYTF; d_call: TRBD1; cdr3_length: 13; j_call: TRBJ1-2; v_call: TRBV29-1
cdr3_aa: CASSSGTSFYEQYF; d_call: TRBD2; cdr3_length: 14; j_call: TRBJ2-7; v_call: TRBV6-5
cdr3_aa: CASSPLQGHTQYF; d_call: -; cdr3_length: 13; j_call: TRBJ2-3; v_call: TRBV18
cdr3_aa: CASSLAVGRFDTQYF; d_call: TRBD2; cdr3_length: 15; j_call: TRBJ2-3; v_call: TRBV7-8
cdr3_aa: CASSQDRLAGGEQYF; d_call: TRBD2; cdr3_length: 15; j_call: TRBJ2-7; v_call: TRBV4-2
cdr3_aa: CASSSPGRGANVLTF; d_call: -; cdr3_length: 15; j_call: TRBJ2-6; v_call: TRBV13
cdr3_aa: CASSTKDTQYF; d_call: -; cdr3_length: 11; j_call: TRBJ2-3; v_call: TRBV5-1
cdr3_aa: CASSFNTGTSHYEQYF; d_call: TRBD2; cdr3_length: 16; j_call: TRBJ2-7; v_call: TRBV11-2
cdr3_aa: CASSYETAGEETQYF; d_call: -; cdr3_length: 15; j_call: TRBJ2-5; v_call: TRBV6-5
cdr3_aa: CAWGRANQPQHF; d_call: -; cdr3_length: 12; j_call: TRBJ1-5; v_call: TRBV30
cdr3_aa: CASSAGTSGRVVTDEQFF; d_call: TRBD2; cdr3_length: 18; j_call: TRBJ2-1; v_call: TRBV7-3
cdr3_aa: CASSQDPARGNNEQFF; d_call: TRBD2; cdr3_length: 16; j_call: TRBJ2-1; v_call: TRBV4-3
cdr3_aa: CASSPGQNQETQYF; d_call: -; cdr3_length: 14; j_call: TRBJ2-5; v_call: TRBV5-4
cdr3_aa: CSVSGQGFGLAQYF; d_call: TRBD1; cdr3_length: 14; j_call: TRBJ2-5; v_call: TRBV29-1
cdr3_aa: CASSTRQGAIGELFF; d_call: TRBD1; cdr3_length: 15; j_call: TRBJ2-2; v_call: TRBV27
cdr3_aa: CASSVRLLNSYNEQFF; d_call: -; cdr3_length: 16; j_call: TRBJ2-1; v_call: TRBV9
cdr3_aa: CASSPKGTSGRPNEQFF; d_call: TRBD2; cdr3_length: 17; j_call: TRBJ2-1; v_call: TRBV7-2
cdr3_aa: CASSLVTSVSSYNEQFF; d_call: TRBD2; cdr3_length: 17; j_call: TRBJ2-1; v_call: TRBV7-3
cdr3_aa: CASSPGQGVSGANVLTF; d_call: TRBD1; cdr3_length: 17; j_call: TRBJ2-6; v_call: TRBV19
cdr3_aa: CASSDDQGLADTQYF; d_call: -; cdr3_length: 15; j_call: TRBJ2-3; v_call: TRBV25-1
cdr3_aa: CASSPGTGETQYF; d_call: TRBD1; cdr3_length: 13; j_call: TRBJ2-5; v_call: TRBV2
cdr3_aa: CASSDSNKLTGELFF; d_call: -; cdr3_length: 15; j_call: TRBJ2-2; v_call: TRBV4-3